In this sample, the clone carrying this TCR beta chain turned up a few times. What it binds is unknown. Trimming removed 0 bases at V and 5 bases at J, with 10 bases between. This CDR3 comprises 14 residues. Germline CDR1 reads GTSNPN; CDR2 reads SVGIG (reference sequence). What was sequenced were expressed TCRB transcripts, since all of the isolated RNA had been reverse transcribed. Sequencing was performed with immunoSEQ multiplex PCR; in TCRdb, only in-frame clones are kept and a portion is missing. The sample contains 430,000 or so clones, roughly 10% of which appear only once. This record belongs to a study of beta chain features in type 1 diabetes. Study outcomes and limitations: Equally in patients and controls, PCR might preferentially amplify shorter templates. The naive, central memory and Treg TCRB repertoires looked more alike in patients than they did in healthy donors.

The TCR sequence derives from a woman under 30 in good health. The sample comprised naive CD4+ T cells from blood. V and J are TRBV30 and TRBJ2-2; a weak D match, TRBD2 (5 bases). The DNA for the CDR3 is TGTGCCTGGAGTGTACGAGGGTTGACCGGGGAGCTGTTTTTT. It encodes CAWSVRGLTGELFF.